These 18 T cell receptor beta chains share one sample of origin, sequenced in a study of T cells in Graves' hyperthyroidism and ophthalmopathy. TCR beta CDR3 regions were amplified from RNA transcripts. The TCR CDR3 first-round RT-PCR relied on the HTBI primer set. TCRdb fed the multiplex PCR reads into MiXCR, producing one record per CDR3 protein. The table has fewer than 650,000 distinct CDR3 sequences, 14% seen once. The specimen sequenced was blood. The source of these receptors is a woman in her 40s with Graves' hyperthyroidism.

The sample holds many counts of this clonotype. The chain employs TRBV6-1 and TRBJ1-2; D might be TRBD1 (6 bases). The CDR3 is 14 amino acids. Trimming shortened V by 8 bases and J by 4 bases, and 17 bases separated the two germline ends. CDR1 and CDR2 (germline): MNHNS, SASEGT. This chain's CDR3 is CASRIERGTYGYTF. CDR3 nucleotides: TGTGCCAGCCGAATTGAAAGGGGGACCTATGGCTACACCTTC.

In this sample, this clonotype turned up many times. V gene TRBV11-3 combines with J gene TRBJ2-7, with unresolved D. The V end lost 2 bases, the J end lost 5 bases, and 19 bases lay between the germline ends. This CDR3 has 16 amino acids. The germline gives CDR1 SGHNT, CDR2 YENEEA. CDR3 DNA: TGTGCCAGCAGCTTATTAGGTTACGACCACCCGAACGAGCAGTACTTC. This codes for CASSLLGYDHPNEQYF.

This clonotype was seen a handful of times. The V and J genes are TRBV30 and TRBJ2-7, with a tentative D call TRBD1 (7 bases). V was clipped by 2 bases and J by 1 base, with 18 bases between them. This CDR3 has 16 amino acids. Germline V gene lookup returns CDR1 GTSNPN and CDR2 SVGIG (reference sequence). The CDR3 DNA sequence: TGTGCCTGGAGTCGGGGGTCGGCAGGGGGGTCCTACGAGCAGTACTTC. Translating gives CAWSRGSAGGSYEQYF.

The sample holds many counts of this clonotype. The chain is built from TRBV28 and TRBJ2-7; 9 nucleotides match TRBD1. In germline, CDR1 is MDHEN, CDR2 SYDVKM. This CDR3 has 15 residues. V shed 3 bases, J shed 3 bases, and the junction held 6 bases outside the gene matches. The CDR3 DNA reads TGTGCCAGCAGTTTCATAACAGGGGGCGACTACGAGCAGTACTTC. Translating it yields CASSFITGGDYEQYF.

This clonotype was seen repeatedly, ten times or more. J is TRBJ1-2 and V is TRBV7-8; D gene ambiguous. Germline V gene lookup returns CDR1 SGHVS and CDR2 FQNEAQ. Trimming pared 1 base from V and 2 bases from J, leaving 5 bases between. The CDR3 sequence is 13 residues long. In nucleotides, the CDR3 is TGTGCCAGCAGCTTAGTAGGGAACTATGGCTACACCTTC. Encoded protein: CASSLVGNYGYTF.

The chain uses TRBV11-3 and TRBJ2-1; perhaps TRBD2 as D (7 bases). The CDR3 contains 15 residues. Germline CDR1 and CDR2: SGHNT and YENEEA. V lost 5 bases to trimming and J lost 7 bases, with 18 bases between them. The CDR3 bases are TGTGCCAGCAGCGTCACTAGCGCCCAGGGGAATGAGCAGTTCTTC. It yields the protein CASSVTSAQGNEQFF.

The table lists this clonotype with a few counts. V gene TRBV10-3 combines with J gene TRBJ2-1, with a weak D call TRBD2 (6 bases). This CDR3 comprises 14 residues. In germline, CDR1 is ENHRY, CDR2 SYGVKD. The V gene lost 8 bases and the J gene lost 6 bases, with 17 bases spanning the gap. CDR3 nucleotide sequence: TGTGCCATCGGGAGGCCCAAGGAGGGCAATGAGCAGTTCTTC. This codes for CAIGRPKEGNEQFF.

The table lists this clonotype with a few counts. The chain is built from TRBV10-3 and TRBJ2-7; TRBD1 agrees at 8 bases. This CDR3 has 13 amino acids. The V gene end was trimmed by 6 bases and the J gene end by 5 bases; junction bases not matched to a gene: 6. The germline V gene has CDR1 ENHRY and CDR2 SYGVKD. CDR3 region: CAISATGAHEQYF. In DNA form, the CDR3 reads TGTGCCATCAGCGCGACAGGGGCTCACGAGCAGTACTTC.

A few counts support this clonotype. The chain joins TRBV25-1 to TRBJ1-6; 8 nucleotides agree with TRBD1. The CDR3 is 12 amino acids. The ends lost 10 bases at V and 9 bases at J; junction bases unmatched: 5. The germline CDR1 and CDR2 sequences are MGHDK and SYGVNS. Written as DNA, the CDR3 is TGTGCCACCGGACAGGGTGCTTCACCCCTCCACTTT. Translating gives CATGQGASPLHF.

This clonotype appeared many times. V gene TRBV3-1 combines with J gene TRBJ2-3, with 8 bases lining up with TRBD2. This CDR3 contains 16 residues. The germline gives CDR1 LGHDT, CDR2 YNNKEL (reference sequence). Trimming took 4 bases from V and 0 from J; bases not matched to a gene: 6. The CDR3 bases are TGTGCCAGCAGCCCAGTAGCGGGATCTAGCACAGATACGCAGTATTTT. It is translated as CASSPVAGSSTDTQYF.

The CDR3 protein is CASIPDRVETQYF. The CDR3 nucleotides are TGTGCCAGCATCCCAGACAGGGTCGAGACCCAGTACTTC. This chain uses TRBV28 with TRBJ2-5, with 7 bases lining up with TRBD1. The germline V gene has CDR1 MDHEN and CDR2 SYDVKM. The CDR3 runs to 13 residues. With 7 bases clipped from V and 5 bases from J, the junction kept 7 bases outside the gene matches.

This clonotype was seen ten or more times. The chain joins TRBV20-1 to TRBJ2-2; D may be TRBD1 (6 bases). CDR3 length equals 13 residues. Germline CDR1 and CDR2: DFQATT and SNEGSKA (reference sequence). V was pared by 4 bases and J by 2 bases, with 8 bases between. The CDR3 sequence: CSANRDNTGELFF. The CDR3 region has the DNA TGCAGTGCTAACAGGGACAACACCGGGGAGCTGTTTTTT.

The table lists this clonotype with many counts. The chain combines TRBV18 with TRBJ2-7; either TRBD1 or TRBD2 may fit D (5 bases each). V was shortened by 2 bases and J by 2 bases, with 10 bases between the two germline ends. CDR3 length: 14 residues. CDR1 is KGHSH, CDR2 LQKENI, per germline. The CDR3 DNA follows: TGTGCCAGCTCACCAGGCAGGGACCCCTACGAGCAGTACTTC. This codes for CASSPGRDPYEQYF.

This clonotype was recorded a few times. The chain carries TRBV29-1 and TRBJ2-5; TRBD2 matches 7 bases. In germline, CDR1 is SQVTM, CDR2 ANQGSEA. J was trimmed by 7 bases and V by 4 bases; bases with no gene match: 12. The CDR3 is made up of 14 amino acids. The CDR3 sequence: CSVVRTTGEGTQYF. CDR3 bases: TGCAGCGTTGTTCGGACGACGGGGGAGGGGACCCAGTACTTC.

The sample holds many counts of this clonotype. The V call is TRBV20-1, the J call TRBJ2-1; weak D call: TRBD2 (5 bases). Germline assignment: CDR1 DFQATT and CDR2 SNEGSKA (reference sequence). This CDR3 is built from 15 residues. Trimming shortened V by 3 bases and J by 5 bases, and 17 bases separated the two germline ends. The CDR3 protein is CSASLSSLRDNEQFF. CDR3 sequence (DNA): TGCAGTGCTAGTCTGTCTAGCCTTAGGGACAATGAGCAGTTCTTC.

This clonotype was seen at least ten times. The chain recombines TRBV20-1 with TRBJ1-2; D is possibly TRBD1 (6 bases). This CDR3 spans 12 amino acids. Trimming stripped 6 bases from V and 4 bases from J, with 12 bases between. Germline V CDR1 and CDR2: DFQATT, SNEGSKA (reference sequence). The CDR3 DNA reads TGCAGTGCCACGCGGGGGCCCTATGGCTACACCTTC. This codes for CSATRGPYGYTF.

This clonotype was observed a handful of times. This chain links TRBV12-3 or TRBV12-4 with TRBJ2-2, with no clear D. Trimming left V 3 bases short and J 6 bases short, with 17 bases between. This CDR3 is built from 16 residues. The CDR3 bases are TGTGCCAGCAGTTTTTTCTCTTTGGGTTCGTCCGGGGAGCTGTTTTTT. Its protein product is CASSFFSLGSSGELFF.

This clonotype was found many times. The CDR3 DNA reads as TGTGCCAGCAGCCCCGGGACGGTCTTCACAGATACGCAGTATTTT. This sequence encodes CASSPGTVFTDTQYF. The chain employs TRBV28 and TRBJ2-3, with D perhaps TRBD1 or TRBD2 (5 bases each). V was cut by 6 bases and J by 2 bases, with 15 bases left in between. The CDR3 is 15 amino acids. The germline V gene has CDR1 MDHEN and CDR2 SYDVKM.